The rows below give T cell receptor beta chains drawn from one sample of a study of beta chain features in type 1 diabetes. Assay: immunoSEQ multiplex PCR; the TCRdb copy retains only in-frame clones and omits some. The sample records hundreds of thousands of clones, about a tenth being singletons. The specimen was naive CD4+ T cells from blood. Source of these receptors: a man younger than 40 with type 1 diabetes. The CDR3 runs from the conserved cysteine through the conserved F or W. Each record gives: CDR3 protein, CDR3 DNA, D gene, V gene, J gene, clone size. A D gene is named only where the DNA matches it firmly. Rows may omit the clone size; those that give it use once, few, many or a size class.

CDR3: CASSPPGGREQFF
DNA: TGTGCCAGCTCACCACCGGGGGGACGAGAGCAGTTCTTC
D: .
V: TRBV18
J: TRBJ2-1
size: few

CDR3: CASSQEGRGKETQYF
DNA: TGCGCCAGCAGCCAAGAGGGGCGGGGGAAGGAGACCCAGTACTTC
D: TRBD2
V: TRBV4-3
J: TRBJ2-5
size: .

CDR3: CASSKDFTDTQYF
DNA: TGTGCCAGCAGTAAGGACTTCACAGATACGCAGTATTTT
D: .
V: TRBV2
J: TRBJ2-3
size: .

CDR3: CASSQVERIDEQFF
DNA: TGCGCCAGCAGCCAAGTAGAACGCATCGATGAGCAGTTCTTC
D: .
V: TRBV4-1
J: TRBJ2-1
size: .

CDR3: CSVRDSRRYGYTF
DNA: TGCAGCGTTCGGGACTCCCGGAGGTATGGCTACACCTTC
D: .
V: TRBV29-1
J: TRBJ1-2
size: .

CDR3: CASSLVKATFTEAFF
DNA: TGCGCCAGCAGCTTGGTTAAAGCGACCTTCACTGAAGCTTTCTTT
D: .
V: TRBV5-1
J: TRBJ1-1
size: few

CDR3: CASSFSGTGRNQPQHF
DNA: TGTGCCAGCAGCTTCTCCGGGACAGGGCGGAATCAGCCCCAGCATTTT
D: TRBD1
V: TRBV7-9
J: TRBJ1-5
size: few

CDR3: CASSLGGHYEQYF
DNA: TGTGCCAGCAGCTTAGGGGGCCACTACGAGCAGTACTTC
D: .
V: TRBV7-2
J: TRBJ2-7
size: .

CDR3: CSVRNSGAHERTQYF
DNA: TGCAGCGTTAGGAATAGCGGGGCCCACGAGCGGACCCAGTACTTC
D: TRBD2
V: TRBV29-1
J: TRBJ2-5
size: few

CDR3: CASSETGETQYF
DNA: TGTGCCAGCAGCGAAACAGGGGAGACCCAGTACTTC
D: .
V: TRBV7-2
J: TRBJ2-5
size: few

CDR3: CASSVGTGGGYTF
DNA: TGTGCCAGCAGCGTAGGGACAGGCGGTGGCTACACCTTC
D: TRBD1
V: TRBV9
J: TRBJ1-2
size: few

CDR3: CASSVTVNTEAFF
DNA: TGTGCCAGCAGTGTGACAGTGAACACTGAAGCTTTCTTT
D: .
V: TRBV25-1
J: TRBJ1-1
size: few

CDR3: CASSRAGGSYEQYF
DNA: TGTGCCAGCAGCCGAGCGGGTGGGTCCTACGAGCAGTACTTC
D: .
V: TRBV5-4
J: TRBJ2-7
size: few

CDR3: CASSPGQVGSQPQHF
DNA: TGTGCCAGCAGTCCGGGACAGGTTGGCAGCCAGCCCCAGCATTTT
D: TRBD1
V: TRBV2
J: TRBJ1-5
size: few

CDR3: CASSESGDYGYTF
DNA: TGTGCCAGCAGTGAATCTGGAGACTATGGCTACACCTTC
D: .
V: TRBV25-1
J: TRBJ1-2
size: .

CDR3: CASSPDRGRETQYF
DNA: TGCGCCAGCAGCCCGGACAGGGGGCGAGAGACCCAGTACTTC
D: TRBD1
V: TRBV5-1
J: TRBJ2-5
size: few

CDR3: CASSPPGQGQPQHF
DNA: TGTGCCAGCTCACCGCCGGGACAGGGACAGCCCCAGCATTTT
D: TRBD1
V: TRBV18
J: TRBJ1-5
size: few

CDR3: CASSAGGGAVETQYF
DNA: TGCGCCAGCAGCGCCGGCGGGGGGGCCGTTGAGACCCAGTACTTC
D: TRBD2
V: TRBV5-1
J: TRBJ2-5
size: .

CDR3: CASSRRLDRGLSKNIQYF
DNA: TGTGCCAGCAGCCGCCGGTTGGACAGGGGCCTATCCAAAAACATTCAGTACTTC
D: TRBD1
V: TRBV5-6
J: TRBJ2-4
size: .

CDR3: CASSQGQGDGYTF
DNA: TGTGCCAGCAGCCAAGGACAGGGAGACGGCTACACCTTC
D: TRBD1
V: TRBV7-9
J: TRBJ1-2
size: .

CDR3: CASSPGGLSYNEQFF
DNA: TGTGCCAGCAGCCCGGGGGGGCTCTCCTACAATGAGCAGTTCTTC
D: TRBD2
V: TRBV7-8
J: TRBJ2-1
size: few

CDR3: CASKETDRDTEAFF
DNA: TGTGCCAGCAAAGAGACTGACAGGGACACTGAAGCTTTCTTT
D: TRBD1
V: TRBV6-1
J: TRBJ1-1
size: .

CDR3: CASSLTIDRGYNSPLHF
DNA: TGTGCCAGCAGCTTGACCATTGACCGGGGGTATAATTCACCCCTCCACTTT
D: .
V: TRBV5-6
J: TRBJ1-6
size: .

CDR3: CASRPREAGEQYF
DNA: TGTGCCAGCAGGCCGCGCGAGGCCGGCGAGCAGTACTTC
D: .
V: TRBV28
J: TRBJ2-7
size: .

CDR3: CASSYGTGSTDTQYF
DNA: TGCGCCAGCAGCTACGGGACAGGGAGCACAGATACGCAGTATTTT
D: TRBD1
V: TRBV5-1
J: TRBJ2-3
size: .

CDR3: CASSQDRQREQYF
DNA: TGTGCCAGCAGCCAAGATCGTCAGCGCGAGCAGTACTTC
D: .
V: TRBV4-2
J: TRBJ2-7
size: few

CDR3: CASSFSGVPDTQYF
DNA: TGTGCCAGCAGTTTTAGCGGGGTGCCTGATACGCAGTATTTT
D: TRBD2
V: TRBV28
J: TRBJ2-3
size: .